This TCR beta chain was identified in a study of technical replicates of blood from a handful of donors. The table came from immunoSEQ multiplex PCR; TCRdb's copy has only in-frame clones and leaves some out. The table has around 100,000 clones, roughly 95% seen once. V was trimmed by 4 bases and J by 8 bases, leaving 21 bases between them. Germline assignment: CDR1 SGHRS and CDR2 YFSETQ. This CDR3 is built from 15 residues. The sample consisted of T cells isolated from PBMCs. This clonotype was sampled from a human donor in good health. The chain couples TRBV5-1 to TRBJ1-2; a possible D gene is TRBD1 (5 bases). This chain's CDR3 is CASSRALTGVEGYTF. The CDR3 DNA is TGCGCCAGCAGCCGTGCCCTAACAGGCGTGGAAGGCTACACCTTC.